The clone carrying this T cell receptor (beta chain) was seen many times. TCRdb processed the 5' RACE reads anew with MiXCR; each CDR3 protein has one entry. Of 60,000 to 90,000 distinct CDR3 sequences listed, 8.5% to 10% are singletons. Trimming pared 3 bases from V and 8 bases from J, leaving 11 bases between. The CDR3 covers 13 residues. The data belong to a study of early T cells in non-severe SARS-CoV-2 infection. This clonotype was sampled from an adult who was a healthcare worker with PCR-confirmed SARS-CoV-2 infection or an uninfected control (not recorded which). The chain carries TRBV12-3 or TRBV12-4 and TRBJ2-1; weak D call: TRBD2 (5 bases). The specimen was whole blood. In DNA form, the CDR3 reads TGTGCCAGCAGTTTGGCTAGCCTCGATGAGCAGTTCTTC. It encodes CASSLASLDEQFF.